This TCR beta chain originates from a study of cytomegalovirus exposure and HLA in healthy donors. Study-level findings and limits: For presence/absence analyses, sequencing depth was assumed to be roughly uniform across donors. Specific recognition of CMV antigens was confirmed in vitro for a few chains (all CMV-associated). A later analysis found that most CMV-associated TCR beta chains appeared HLA-restricted.

V lost 3 bases and J lost 5; bases outside the gene matches: 4. Looked up from germline, CDR1 is MDHEN and CDR2 is SYDVKM. CDR3 length: 15 residues. As regards this clone: What it binds is unknown.

The PCR made use of 60 Vbeta and 13 Jbeta primers. This table comes from immunoSEQ multiplex PCR, and its TCRdb copy is limited to in-frame clones, with some not included. The sample lists approximately 150,000 clones; approximately 67% were seen once. The gene calls are TRBV28 and TRBJ2-7; 13 nucleotides align to TRBD2. What was sequenced was PBMCs. The sequence was collected from a woman aged 18-29 years in good health and CMV-seropositive. CDR3 sequence: CASSLGTSGTHEQYF. The DNA for the CDR3 is TGTGCCAGCAGTTTGGGGACTAGCGGGACTCACGAGCAGTACTTC. Full variable domain (missing parts from reference TRBV28 and TRBJ2-7): DVKVTQSSRYLVKRTGEKVFLECVQDMDHENMFWYRQDPGLGLRLIYFSYDVKMKEKGDIPEGYSVSREKKERFSLILESASTNQTSMYLCASSLGTSGTHEQYFGPGTRLTVT.